What follows are 10 T cell receptor beta chains derived from one specimen sequenced in a study of blood T cell repertoires in COVID-19. Assay: immunoSEQ multiplex PCR; the TCRdb copy retains only in-frame clones and omits some. The table lists 150,000 to 200,000 clones, about 87% of them singletons, with roughly 24% in the top ten. Sequences were obtained from peripheral blood. Receptor source: a man aged 60 to 69 with acute or convalescent COVID-19.

This chain uses TRBV12-5 with TRBJ1-5, with D uncertain. The V gene's germline CDR1 is LGHNT and CDR2 FRNRAP. The CDR3 runs 11 residues. The V and J ends lost 4 bases and 4 bases respectively, with 2 bases between them. The CDR3 nucleotides are TGTGCTAGTGGTTCAAATCAGCCCCAGCATTTT. This gives the protein CASGSNQPQHF.

As regards this clone: The same CDR3 also results from other DNA sequences found in this sample. V usage is TRBV5-1 and J usage is TRBJ1-1; D unclear. This CDR3 is built from 13 residues. Looked up from germline, CDR1 is SGHRS and CDR2 is YFSETQ. V gave up 0 bases and J gave up 5 bases, with 8 bases separating them. The CDR3 is CASSLGAGTEAFF. The CDR3 region has the DNA TGCGCCAGCAGCTTGGGAGCGGGTACTGAAGCTTTCTTT.

This clone has a single count. This chain links TRBV6-5 with TRBJ1-5; 8 nucleotides match TRBD1. CDR1 MNHEY and CDR2 SVGAGI come from the germline V gene. Trimming removed 5 bases from V and 3 bases from J; junction bases left unmatched: 6. This CDR3 contains 15 residues. For the CDR3, the DNA is TGTGCCAGCAGTCAGACAGGGGACTCCAATCAGCCCCAGCATTTT. Protein sequence: CASSQTGDSNQPQHF.

The chain employs TRBV2 and TRBJ2-1; weak D call: TRBD2 (6 bases). The CDR3 spans 13 residues. Trimming took 1 base from V and 8 from J, leaving 9 bases between them. CDR1 and CDR2 from the germline V gene are SNHLY and FYNNEI. The CDR3 bases are TGTGCCAGCAGTGAAGGGGGGGTCTATGAGCAGTTCTTC. This sequence encodes CASSEGGVYEQFF. Together with reference TRBV2 and TRBJ2-1, the CDR3 gives the full variable domain: EPEVTQTPSHQVTQMGQEVILRCVPISNHLYFYWYRQILGQKVEFLVSFYNNEISEKSEIFDDQFSVERPDGSNFTLKIRSTKLEDSAMYFCASSEGGVYEQFFGPGTRLTVL.

This chain links TRBV12-3 or TRBV12-4 with TRBJ1-2, with no clear D. CDR3 length equals 13 residues. V gave up 1 base and J gave up 7 bases, with 10 bases separating them. This CDR3 reads CASSLEGDGGYTF. The CDR3 DNA reads as TGTGCCAGCAGTTTAGAGGGAGACGGTGGCTACACCTTC.

V is TRBV5-1 and J is TRBJ2-1, with 9 bases fitting TRBD2. Germline trimming cut 0 bases from V and 3 bases from J; bases unmatched to any gene: 4. Germline-derived CDR1 and CDR2 are SGHRS and YFSETQ. The CDR3 is 16 amino acids. CDR3 in amino acids: CASSLGSTSGYNEQFF. As DNA, the CDR3 is TGCGCCAGCAGCTTGGGGTCGACTAGCGGCTACAATGAGCAGTTCTTC.

The J gene is TRBJ2-1, the V gene TRBV12-5, with TRBD2 as a possible D gene (5 bases). In germline, CDR1 is LGHNT, CDR2 FRNRAP. The CDR3 has 15 amino acids. V was cut by 0 bases and J by 8 bases, with 14 bases left in between. The CDR3: CASGLVAVQVDEQFF. CDR3 in DNA: TGTGCTAGTGGTTTGGTAGCGGTTCAGGTCGATGAGCAGTTCTTC.

The chain has TRBV7-9 and TRBJ1-4, with 9 bases identical to TRBD1. This CDR3 comprises 15 residues. After removal of 3 bases from V and 6 bases from J, the junction contained 5 bases not matched to a gene. Germline V gene lookup returns CDR1 SEHNR and CDR2 FQNEAQ (reference sequence). The CDR3 region is CASSLRRDRDEKLFF. Here the CDR3 DNA reads TGTGCCAGCAGCTTGAGGCGGGACAGGGATGAAAAACTGTTTTTT. The whole variable domain, remainder taken from reference TRBV7-9 and TRBJ1-4, is DTGVSQNPRHKITKRGQNVTFRCDPISEHNRLYWYRQTLGQGPEFLTYFQNEAQLEKSRLLSDRFSAERPKGSFSTLEIQRTEQGDSAMYLCASSLRRDRDEKLFFGSGTQLSVL.

J is TRBJ1-5 and V is TRBV4-3, with a tentative D call TRBD1 (5 bases). The CDR3 spans 15 residues. Trimming cost V 0 bases and J 7 bases, with 13 bases left between them. Germline assignment: CDR1 LGHNA and CDR2 YSLEER. The CDR3 DNA is TGCGCCAGCAGCCAAGATTTCAGGGTCGAACAGCCCCAGCATTTT. This translates into CASSQDFRVEQPQHF.

This clone showed up just once. The chain is built from TRBV7-8 and TRBJ2-7; D not resolved. CDR1 is SGHVS, CDR2 FQNEAQ, per germline. V was cut by 3 bases and J by 3 bases, with 9 bases left in between. The CDR3 sequence is 13 residues long. CDR3 protein: CASSFTDFYEQYF. The CDR3 DNA reads as TGTGCCAGCAGCTTCACAGATTTCTACGAGCAGTACTTC.